This T cell receptor beta chain was sequenced in a study of beta chain features in type 1 diabetes. The study's findings and limits: There was a moderate but significant shortening of TCRB CDR3s in all four CD4+ subsets of Type 1 diabetes patients.

The CDR3 runs 12 residues. Germline V gene lookup returns CDR1 SEHNR and CDR2 FQNEAQ (reference sequence). V was cut by 4 bases and J by 7 bases, with 8 bases left in between. Investigators reverse transcribed all isolated RNA, so they sequenced expressed TCRB transcripts. The method was immunoSEQ multiplex PCR; TCRdb's version includes in-frame clones alone and lacks a portion of them. Among over 200,000 clones listed, under 13% were seen once. In regard to this clone: No antigen is known for it.

Source material: naive CD4+ T cells from blood. The J gene is TRBJ1-5, the V gene TRBV7-9; D is unresolved. The receptor was isolated from a man aged 30 to 39 with type 1 diabetes. CDR3 coding DNA: TGTGCCAGCAGCTACGACTCCCAGCCCCAGCATTTT. Amino acids: CASSYDSQPQHF. Full variable domain (rest looked up from reference TRBV7-9 and TRBJ1-5): DTGVSQNPRHKITKRGQNVTFRCDPISEHNRLYWYRQTLGQGPEFLTYFQNEAQLEKSRLLSDRFSAERPKGSFSTLEIQRTEQGDSAMYLCASSYDSQPQHFGDGTRLSIL.